The subject of this entry is one T cell receptor beta chain. The source of the sample is a study of blood T cell repertoires in COVID-19. On the study more broadly: Specimens from acute and convalescent COVID-19 originated in the United States, Italy and Spain.

The CDR3 contains 15 residues. The germline V and J ends were trimmed by 2 bases and 1 base, with 11 bases remaining between them. From germline, CDR1 is SGHRS and CDR2 YFSETQ. Libraries were prepared by immunoSEQ multiplex PCR; TCRdb keeps only in-frame clonotypes and omits some of them. The sample shows about 190,000 clones, 89% of them seen only once. Sequenced material: peripheral blood. This TCR derives from a man in his forties with acute or convalescent COVID-19. The V call is TRBV5-1, the J call TRBJ2-3; D possibly corresponds to TRBD2 (7 bases). The CDR3 loop reads CASSFAGAGTDTQYF. The CDR3 bases are TGCGCCAGCAGCTTCGCGGGGGCCGGCACAGATACGCAGTATTTT.